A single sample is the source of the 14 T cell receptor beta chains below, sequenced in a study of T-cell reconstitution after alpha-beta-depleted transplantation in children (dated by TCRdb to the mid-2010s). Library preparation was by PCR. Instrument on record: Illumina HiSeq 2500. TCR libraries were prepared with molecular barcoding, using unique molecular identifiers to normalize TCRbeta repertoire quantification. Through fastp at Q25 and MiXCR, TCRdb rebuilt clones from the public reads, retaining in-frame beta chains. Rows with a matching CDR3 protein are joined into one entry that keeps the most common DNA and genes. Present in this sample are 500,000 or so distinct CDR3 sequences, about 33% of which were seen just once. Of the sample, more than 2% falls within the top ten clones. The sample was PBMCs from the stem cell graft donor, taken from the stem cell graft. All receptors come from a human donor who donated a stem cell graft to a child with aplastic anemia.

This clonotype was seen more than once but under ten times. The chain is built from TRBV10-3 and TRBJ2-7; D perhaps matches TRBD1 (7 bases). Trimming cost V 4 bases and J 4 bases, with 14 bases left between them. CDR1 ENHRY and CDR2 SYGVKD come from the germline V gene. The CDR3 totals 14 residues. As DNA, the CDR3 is TGTGCCATCAGTGGCGGGACAGAGTTTTACGAGCAGTACGTC. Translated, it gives CAISGGTEFYEQYV.

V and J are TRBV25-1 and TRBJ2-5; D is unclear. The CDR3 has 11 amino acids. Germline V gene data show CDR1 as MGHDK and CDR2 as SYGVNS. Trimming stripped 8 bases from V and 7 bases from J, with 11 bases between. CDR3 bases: TGTGCCAGCGACAATGAAGGGACCCAGTACTTC. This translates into CASDNEGTQYF.

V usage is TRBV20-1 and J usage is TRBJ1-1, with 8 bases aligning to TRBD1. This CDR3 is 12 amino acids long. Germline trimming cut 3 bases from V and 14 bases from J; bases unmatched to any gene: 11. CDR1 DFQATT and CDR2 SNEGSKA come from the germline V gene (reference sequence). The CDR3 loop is CSASPVDRVLFF. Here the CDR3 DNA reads TGCAGTGCTAGTCCCGTGGACAGGGTCTTATTCTTT.

The CDR3 protein is CASSLSGQGAADTQYF. The CDR3 DNA sequence: TGCGCCAGCAGCTTGTCGGGACAGGGGGCGGCGGATACGCAGTATTTT. The rearrangement joins TRBV5-1 to TRBJ2-3; 12 nucleotides align to TRBD1. V was pared by 1 base and J by 6 bases, with 6 bases of the junction left unmatched. The V gene's germline CDR1 is SGHRS and CDR2 YFSETQ. The CDR3 is 16 amino acids.

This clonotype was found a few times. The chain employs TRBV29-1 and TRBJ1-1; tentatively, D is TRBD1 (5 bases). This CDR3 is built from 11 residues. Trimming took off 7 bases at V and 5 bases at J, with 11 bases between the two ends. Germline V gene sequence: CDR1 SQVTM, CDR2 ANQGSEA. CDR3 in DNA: TGCAGCGGCCAGACAGAGACTGAAGCTTTCTTT. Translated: CSGQTETEAFF. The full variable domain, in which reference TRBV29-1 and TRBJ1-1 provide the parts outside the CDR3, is SAVISQKPSRDICQRGTSLTIQCQVDSQVTMMFWYRQQPGQSLTLIATANQGSEATYESGFVIDKFPISRPNLTFSTLTVSNMSPEDSSIYLCSGQTETEAFFGQGTRLTVV.

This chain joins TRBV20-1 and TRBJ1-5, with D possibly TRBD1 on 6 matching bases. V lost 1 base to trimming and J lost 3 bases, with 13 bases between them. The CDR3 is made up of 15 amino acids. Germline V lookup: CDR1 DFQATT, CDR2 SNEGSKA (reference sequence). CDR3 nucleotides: TGCAGTGCTAGAGGCATCCGGGACAACAATCAGCCCCAGCATTTT. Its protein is CSARGIRDNNQPQHF.

The CDR3 reads CASIPGLATGELFF. The CDR3 DNA reads as TGTGCCAGCATTCCGGGACTTGCCACCGGGGAGCTGTTTTTT. The chain joins TRBV6-1 to TRBJ2-2; TRBD2 might be the D (6 bases). CDR3 size: 14 residues. Germline CDR1 and CDR2: MNHNS and SASEGT. V was clipped by 7 bases and J by 4 bases, with 13 bases between them.

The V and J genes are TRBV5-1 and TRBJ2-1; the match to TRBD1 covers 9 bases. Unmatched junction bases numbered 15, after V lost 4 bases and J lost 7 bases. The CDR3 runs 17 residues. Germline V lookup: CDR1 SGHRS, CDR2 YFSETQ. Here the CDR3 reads CASSENPGQGSRNEQFF. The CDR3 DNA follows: TGCGCCAGCAGCGAGAATCCGGGACAGGGAAGTAGAAATGAGCAGTTCTTC.

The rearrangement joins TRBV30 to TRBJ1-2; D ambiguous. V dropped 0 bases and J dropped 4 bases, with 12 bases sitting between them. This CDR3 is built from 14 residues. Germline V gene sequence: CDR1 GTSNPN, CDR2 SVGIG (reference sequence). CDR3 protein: CAWSVRGSPYGYTF. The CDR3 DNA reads TGTGCCTGGAGTGTACGAGGCAGTCCCTATGGCTACACCTTC.

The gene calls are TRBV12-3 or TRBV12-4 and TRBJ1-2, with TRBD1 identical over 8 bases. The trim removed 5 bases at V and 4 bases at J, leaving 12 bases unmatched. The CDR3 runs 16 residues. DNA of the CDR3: TGTGCCAGCAGTCCACAGACAGGGGTCGCCCTCTATGGCTACACCTTC. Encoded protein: CASSPQTGVALYGYTF.

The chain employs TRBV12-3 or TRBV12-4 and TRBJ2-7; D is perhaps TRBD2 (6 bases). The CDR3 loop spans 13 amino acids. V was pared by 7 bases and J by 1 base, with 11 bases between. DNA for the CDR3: TGTGCCAGCACGGGCGGGGAATCCTACGAGCAGTACTTC. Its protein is CASTGGESYEQYF.

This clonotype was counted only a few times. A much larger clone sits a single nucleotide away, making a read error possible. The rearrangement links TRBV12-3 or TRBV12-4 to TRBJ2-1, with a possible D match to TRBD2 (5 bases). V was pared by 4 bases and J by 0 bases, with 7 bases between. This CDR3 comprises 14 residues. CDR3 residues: CASSYGISYNEQFF. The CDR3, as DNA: TGTGCCAGCAGTTACGGGATCTCCTACAATGAGCAGTTCTTC.

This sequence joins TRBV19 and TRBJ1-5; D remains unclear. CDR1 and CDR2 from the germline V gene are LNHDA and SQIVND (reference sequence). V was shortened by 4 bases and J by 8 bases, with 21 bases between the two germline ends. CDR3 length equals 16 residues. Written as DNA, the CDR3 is TGTGCCAGTAGTACGAACCCGAGACCCTTCGGGGAGCCCCAGCATTTT. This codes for CASSTNPRPFGEPQHF.

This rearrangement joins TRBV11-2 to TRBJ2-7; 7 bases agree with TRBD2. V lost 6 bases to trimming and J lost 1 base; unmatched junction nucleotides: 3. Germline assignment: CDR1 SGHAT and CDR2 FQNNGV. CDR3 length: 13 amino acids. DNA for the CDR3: TGTGCCAGCAGATGGCGGGGGTCCTACGAGCAGTACTTC. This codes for CASRWRGSYEQYF.